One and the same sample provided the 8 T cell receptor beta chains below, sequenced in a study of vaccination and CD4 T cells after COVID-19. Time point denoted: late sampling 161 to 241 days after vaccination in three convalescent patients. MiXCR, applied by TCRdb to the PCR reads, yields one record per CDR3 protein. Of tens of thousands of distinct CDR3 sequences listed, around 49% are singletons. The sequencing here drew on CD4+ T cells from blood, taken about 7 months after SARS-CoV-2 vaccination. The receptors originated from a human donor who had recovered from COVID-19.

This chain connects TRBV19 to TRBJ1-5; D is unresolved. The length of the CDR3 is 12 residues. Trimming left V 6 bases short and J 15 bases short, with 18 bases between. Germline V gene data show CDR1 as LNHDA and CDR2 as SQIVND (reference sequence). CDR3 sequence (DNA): TGTGCCAGTAGCGAGGCCAACCTAAATTGGCATTTT. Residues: CASSEANLNWHF.

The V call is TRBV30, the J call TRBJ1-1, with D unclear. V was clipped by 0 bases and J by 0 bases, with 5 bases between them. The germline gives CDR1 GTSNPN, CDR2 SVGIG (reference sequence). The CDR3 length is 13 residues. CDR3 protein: CAWSVVVNTEAFF. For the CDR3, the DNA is TGTGCCTGGAGTGTCGTAGTGAACACTGAAGCTTTCTTT.

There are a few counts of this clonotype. This CDR3 is CSAPRDLLYGYTF. The CDR3 DNA reads as TGCAGTGCTCCCCGGGACCTACTCTATGGCTACACCTTC. The chain recombines TRBV20-1 with TRBJ1-2; D is possibly TRBD1 (5 bases). The germline V and J ends were trimmed by 5 bases and 4 bases, with 14 bases remaining between them. Germline-derived CDR1 and CDR2 are DFQATT and SNEGSKA (reference sequence). The CDR3 has 13 residues.

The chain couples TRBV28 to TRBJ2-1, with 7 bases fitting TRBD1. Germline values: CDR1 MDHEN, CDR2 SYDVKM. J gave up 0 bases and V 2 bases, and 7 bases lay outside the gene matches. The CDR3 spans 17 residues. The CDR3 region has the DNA TGTGCCAGCAGTTTACTCGGACAGGCGAGCTCCTACAATGAGCAGTTCTTC. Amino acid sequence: CASSLLGQASSYNEQFF. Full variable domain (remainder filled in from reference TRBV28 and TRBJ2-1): DVKVTQSSRYLVKRTGEKVFLECVQDMDHENMFWYRQDPGLGLRLIYFSYDVKMKEKGDIPEGYSVSREKKERFSLILESASTNQTSMYLCASSLLGQASSYNEQFFGPGTRLTVL.

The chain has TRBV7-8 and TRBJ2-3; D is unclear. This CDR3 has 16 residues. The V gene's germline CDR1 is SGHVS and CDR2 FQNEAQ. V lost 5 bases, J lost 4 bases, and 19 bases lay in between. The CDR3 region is CASSTLGRNRADTQYF. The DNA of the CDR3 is TGTGCCAGCAGCACCCTCGGACGGAACCGGGCAGATACGCAGTATTTT.

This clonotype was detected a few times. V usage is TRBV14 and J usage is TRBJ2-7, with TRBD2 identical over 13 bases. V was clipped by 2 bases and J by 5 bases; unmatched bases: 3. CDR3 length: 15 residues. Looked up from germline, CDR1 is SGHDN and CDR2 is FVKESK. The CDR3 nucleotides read TGTGCCAGCAGCCAAAAGGGACTAGCGGGAAACGAGCAGTACTTC. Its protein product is CASSQKGLAGNEQYF.

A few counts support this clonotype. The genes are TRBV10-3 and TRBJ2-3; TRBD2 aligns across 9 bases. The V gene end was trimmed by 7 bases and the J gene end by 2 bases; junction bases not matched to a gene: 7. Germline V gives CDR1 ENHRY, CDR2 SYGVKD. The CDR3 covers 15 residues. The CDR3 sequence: CAIKSSGSVTDTQYF. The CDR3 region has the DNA TGTGCCATCAAGAGTAGCGGGAGTGTCACAGATACGCAGTATTTT.

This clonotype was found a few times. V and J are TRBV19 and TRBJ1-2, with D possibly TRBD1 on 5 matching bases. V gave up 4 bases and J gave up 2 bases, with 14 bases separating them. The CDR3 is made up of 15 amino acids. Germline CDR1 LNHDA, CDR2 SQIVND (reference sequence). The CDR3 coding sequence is TGTGCCAGTAGTACCCAGGGATCTGCCAACTATGGCTACACCTTC. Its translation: CASSTQGSANYGYTF.